What follows describes a single TCR beta chain. This clonotype was found many times. Its antigen is unknown. No quality values exist for individual bases; no much larger clone is one base distant. As encoded in the germline V gene, CDR1 is SQVTM while CDR2 is ANQGSEA. The CDR3 runs 12 residues from the cysteine to the phenylalanine. The DNA shown is the 36-base CDR3, in frame from base 1. Trimming takes 3 bases from V and 6 bases from J, and the germline ends sit 9 bases apart. This sample is drawn from a study of CD8 T cells in ankylosing spondylitis (dated by TCRdb to 2016 to 2017). A note on the overall study: The study set out to find disease-linked TCR variants by profiling T cell receptor beta repertoires in ankylosing spondylitis patients and healthy donors. Peripheral blood was sampled, and synovial fluid was additionally collected from ankylosing spondylitis patients. The full study cohort comprised 20 to 30 ankylosing spondylitis patients and about a hundred healthy donors. General conclusions and limits of the study: A TCR beta motif made up of several highly homologous amino acid variants appeared to be characteristic of blood from ankylosing spondylitis patients. According to the report, matched synovial fluid samples from ankylosing spondylitis patients were significantly enriched for the disease-linked clones. Some of the motif variants had been reported before in the synovial fluid and blood of reactive arthritis patients, a finding that suggests common disease-initiation mechanisms. The disease-linked clones had a CD8+ phenotype and were found at relatively low frequencies in peripheral blood.

Sequencing was performed on an Illumina HiSeq 2500. TCR beta libraries were prepared by quantitative 5'-RACE with molecular barcodes. On the authors' methods: To identify disease-linked TCR variants, a new computational method was used, one built on a probabilistic model of VDJ rearrangement. TCRdb ran its own pipeline on the public reads, namely fastp trimming at Q25 and MiXCR clone calling, and kept in-frame beta chains. Every CDR3 protein is listed once, alongside the most common genes and DNA of its rows. These V and J calls rely on TCRdb rather than the paper's analysis. For this sample the table gives 200,000 to 300,000 distinct CDR3 sequences, of which roughly 8.2% were detected only once. The ten most abundant clones make up 4.5% to 5% of the sample.

The sequence came from a female donor with ankylosing spondylitis or in good health (not recorded which). The sample was blood, either unsorted or a sorted T cell fraction (not recorded which). The chain joins TRBV29-1 to TRBJ1-5; the D gene identity is not certain. The bases read TGCAGCGTTGACCTTGGAGGTCAGCCCCAGCATTTT. It codes for CSVDLGGQPQHF. Full variable domain (CDR3 extended with the reference TRBV29-1 and TRBJ1-5 proteins): SAVISQKPSRDICQRGTSLTIQCQVDSQVTMMFWYRQQPGQSLTLIATANQGSEATYESGFVIDKFPISRPNLTFSTLTVSNMSPEDSSIYLCSVDLGGQPQHFGDGTRLSIL.